This TCR beta chain was sequenced for a study of T cell responses to AZD1222 COVID-19 vaccine. The wider study: Second doses that came at about 4 or about 12 weeks were put together.

Study-wide findings and caveats: The reported proportion of spike-specific TCRs targeting unmutated variant regions was nearly half. Distributed over spike, vaccine-associated CD4 TCRs predominated at 160-218 and 743-854. The number of AZD1222 recipients seropositive at baseline was only five or six.

In regard to this clone: Its antigen is not identified.

The protocol was immunoSEQ multiplex PCR, while the TCRdb copy is restricted to in-frame clones and leaves out a portion. Of roughly 120,000 clones in the sample, roughly 84% were seen once. CDR1 and CDR2 from the germline V gene are GTSNPN and SVGIG (reference sequence). The CDR3 extends over 16 amino acids. Trimming removed 4 bases at V and 0 bases at J, with 18 bases between. The rearrangement uses TRBV30 and TRBJ1-1; D might be TRBD1 (6 bases). This receptor was identified in an adult in good health. The source was peripheral blood, collected on day 0 of AZD1222 vaccination. CDR3 in DNA: TGTGCCTGGATGGGTGCCGGGGGGGGCATGAACACTGAAGCTTTCTTT. Residues: CAWMGAGGGMNTEAFF.